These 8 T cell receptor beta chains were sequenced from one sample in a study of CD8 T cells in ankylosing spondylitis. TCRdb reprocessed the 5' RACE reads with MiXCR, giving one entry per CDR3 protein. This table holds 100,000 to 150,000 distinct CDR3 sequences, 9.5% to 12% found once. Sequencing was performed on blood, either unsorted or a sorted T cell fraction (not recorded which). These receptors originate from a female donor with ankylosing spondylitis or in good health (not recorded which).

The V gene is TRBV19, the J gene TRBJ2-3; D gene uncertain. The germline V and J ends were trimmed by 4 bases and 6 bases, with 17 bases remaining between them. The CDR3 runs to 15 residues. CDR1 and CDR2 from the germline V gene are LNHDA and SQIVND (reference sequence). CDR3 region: CASSTPVGPLDTQYF. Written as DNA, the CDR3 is TGTGCCAGTAGTACACCGGTGGGTCCCCTGGATACGCAGTATTTT.

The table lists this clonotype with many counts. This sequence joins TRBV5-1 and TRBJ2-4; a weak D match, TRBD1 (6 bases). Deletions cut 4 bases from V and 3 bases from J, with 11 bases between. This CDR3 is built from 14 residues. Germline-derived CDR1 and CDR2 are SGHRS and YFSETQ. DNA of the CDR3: TGCGCCAGCAGCACCGGGACAAGCAAAAACATTCAGTACTTC. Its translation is CASSTGTSKNIQYF.

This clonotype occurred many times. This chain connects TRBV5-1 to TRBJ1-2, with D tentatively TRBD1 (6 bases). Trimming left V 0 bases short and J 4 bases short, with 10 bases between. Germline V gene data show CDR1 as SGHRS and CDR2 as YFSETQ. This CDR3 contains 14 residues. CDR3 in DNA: TGCGCCAGCAGCTTGGCGACAGGAGCCTATGGCTACACCTTC. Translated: CASSLATGAYGYTF.

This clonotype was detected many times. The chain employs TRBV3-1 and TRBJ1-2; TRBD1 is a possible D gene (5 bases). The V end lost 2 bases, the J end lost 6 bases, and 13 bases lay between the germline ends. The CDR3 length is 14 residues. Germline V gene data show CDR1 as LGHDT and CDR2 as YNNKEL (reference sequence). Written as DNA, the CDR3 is TGTGCCAGCAGCCAACGGGACGGTCAGGATGGCTACACCTTC. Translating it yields CASSQRDGQDGYTF.

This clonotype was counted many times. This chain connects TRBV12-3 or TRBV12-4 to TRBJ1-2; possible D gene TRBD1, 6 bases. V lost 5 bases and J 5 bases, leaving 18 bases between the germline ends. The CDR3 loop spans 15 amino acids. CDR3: CASSLGGAGEYGYTF. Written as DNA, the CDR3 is TGTGCCAGCAGTCTTGGGGGGGCAGGGGAATATGGCTACACCTTC.

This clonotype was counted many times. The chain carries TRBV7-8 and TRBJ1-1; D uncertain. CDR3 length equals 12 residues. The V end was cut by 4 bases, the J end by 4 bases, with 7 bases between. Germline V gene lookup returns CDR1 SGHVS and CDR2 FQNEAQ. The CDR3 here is CASSYGSTEAFF. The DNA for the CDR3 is TGTGCCAGCAGCTACGGCTCCACTGAAGCTTTCTTT.

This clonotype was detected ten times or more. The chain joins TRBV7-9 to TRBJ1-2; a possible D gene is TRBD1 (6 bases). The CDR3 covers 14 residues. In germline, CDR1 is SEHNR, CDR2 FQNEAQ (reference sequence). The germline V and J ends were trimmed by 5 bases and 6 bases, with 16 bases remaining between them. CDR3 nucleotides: TGTGCCAGCAGCCGCGACAGGACTCTCGATGGCTACACCTTC. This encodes CASSRDRTLDGYTF.

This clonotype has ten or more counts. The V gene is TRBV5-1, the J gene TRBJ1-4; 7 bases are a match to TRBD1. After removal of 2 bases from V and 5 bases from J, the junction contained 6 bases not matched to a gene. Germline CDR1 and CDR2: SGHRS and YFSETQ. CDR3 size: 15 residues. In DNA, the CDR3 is TGCGCCAGCAGCTTACTCCGGGACAGAAATGAAAAACTGTTTTTT. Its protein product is CASSLLRDRNEKLFF.